Listed here are 19 T cell receptor beta chains from one sample, sequenced in a study of T cell clonotyping in hematopoietic cell transplantation. Time point: recipient sample about 28 days before transplant, after cytoreduction. Sequencing used immunoSEQ multiplex PCR; TCRdb keeps in-frame clones, though not all of them. The sample yields around 28,000 clones, roughly 84% seen once. Sample: peripheral blood mononuclear cells, taken before stem cell transplant. These receptor sequences come from a man aged 40-50 years with acute myeloid leukemia. Some clones in this sample may be carry-over from other donors' samples.

By frequency in the sample, this clone is large. Other DNA sequences of this sample code for an identical CDR3. The chain combines TRBV5-1 with TRBJ2-7; TRBD1 matches at 10 bases. V shed 5 bases, J shed 3 bases, and the junction held 2 bases outside the gene matches. CDR3 length equals 13 residues. Per the germline V gene, CDR1 is SGHRS and CDR2 is YFSETQ. The DNA for the CDR3 is TGCGCCAGCAGGACAGGGGGCGGCTACGAGCAGTACTTC. Translated, it gives CASRTGGGYEQYF.

The chain couples TRBV4-1 to TRBJ1-5; D call uncertain. The germline V and J ends were trimmed by 4 bases and 3 bases, with 10 bases remaining between them. Germline CDR1 is MGHRA and CDR2 is YSYEKL. The CDR3 loop spans 14 amino acids. CDR3 nucleotide sequence: TGCGCCAGCAGCCCTACAACAGACAATCAGCCCCAGCATTTT. This encodes CASSPTTDNQPQHF.

This chain uses TRBV28 with TRBJ1-6, with 7 bases lining up with TRBD1. CDR3 size: 16 residues. V lost 3 bases to trimming and J lost 6 bases; unmatched junction nucleotides: 8. Germline loops: CDR1 MDHEN, CDR2 SYDVKM. The chain's CDR3 is CASSFYRGPGNSPLHF. In DNA form, the CDR3 reads TGTGCCAGCAGTTTCTACAGGGGACCTGGTAATTCACCCCTCCACTTT.

This chain connects TRBV6-5 to TRBJ2-3; D perhaps matches TRBD1 (6 bases). Germline CDR1 MNHEY, CDR2 SVGAGI. This CDR3 has 14 residues. V was trimmed by 6 bases and J by 4 bases, leaving 14 bases between them. CDR3 nucleotide sequence: TGTGCCAGCAGGTATCAGGGGTTCGCAGATACGCAGTATTTT. Amino acid sequence: CASRYQGFADTQYF.

CDR3 residues: CASSQDPSTEQFF. The CDR3 region has the DNA TGTGCCAGCAGCCAAGATCCGTCAACTGAGCAGTTCTTC. The gene calls are TRBV4-2 and TRBJ2-1; D remains ambiguous. The ends were cut back, 0 bases at V and 9 bases at J, with 9 bases in the middle. Germline lookup yields CDR1 LGHNA and CDR2 YNFKEQ. The length of the CDR3 is 13 residues.

The V and J genes are TRBV9 and TRBJ2-1; TRBD2 agrees at 7 bases. V lost 3 bases, J lost 6 bases, and 12 bases stayed unmatched. CDR1 SGDLS and CDR2 YYNGEE come from the germline V gene. The CDR3 spans 16 residues. CDR3 region: CASSEPGLVGSNEQFF. In DNA form, the CDR3 reads TGTGCCAGCAGCGAACCTGGACTAGTAGGCTCCAATGAGCAGTTCTTC.

The V call is TRBV4-2, the J call TRBJ1-4; 7 bases match TRBD1. With V trimmed by 0 bases and J by 0 bases, 13 bases remained unmatched. CDR1 and CDR2 from the germline V gene are LGHNA and YNFKEQ. This CDR3 region has 20 residues. The CDR3, as DNA: TGTGCCAGCAGCCAAGAAGCGGACAGGACGGAAGAGCCAACTAATGAAAAACTGTTTTTT. Protein product: CASSQEADRTEEPTNEKLFF.

This chain uses TRBV5-6 with TRBJ2-7; TRBD2 matches at 10 bases. This CDR3 has 14 residues. V lost 3 bases and J lost 3; bases outside the gene matches: 3. Germline values: CDR1 SGHDT, CDR2 YYEEEE. CDR3 residues: CASSSLAGVYEQYF. DNA of the CDR3: TGTGCCAGCAGCTCGCTAGCGGGAGTCTACGAGCAGTACTTC.

This clone occurred a few times. This chain connects TRBV19 to TRBJ2-3; D remains ambiguous. The CDR3 length is 12 residues. The germline CDR1 and CDR2 sequences are LNHDA and SQIVND (reference sequence). Trimming took off 7 bases at V and 1 base at J, with 6 bases between the two ends. As DNA, the CDR3 is TGTGCCAGTAAAGGTCGCACAGATACGCAGTATTTT. Translating gives CASKGRTDTQYF.

The rearrangement uses TRBV7-2 and TRBJ1-6; TRBD1 matches 9 bases. The germline V gene has CDR1 SGHTA and CDR2 FQGNSA. The junction had 14 bases not matched to a gene; V was cut back by 1 base and J by 10 bases. The CDR3 sequence is 18 residues long. CDR3 loop: CASSLVLSSDRGDSPLHF. The CDR3 DNA reads TGTGCCAGCAGCTTAGTACTATCTTCGGACAGGGGAGACTCACCCCTCCACTTT.

The chain has TRBV29-1 and TRBJ1-2; tentative D call: TRBD1 (6 bases). The germline V gene has CDR1 SQVTM and CDR2 ANQGSEA. The CDR3 runs to 14 residues. The V gene lost 3 bases and the J gene lost 2 bases, with 13 bases spanning the gap. DNA for the CDR3: TGCAGCGTTGACTTGGCAGGGGAGAACTATGGCTACACCTTC. Translating it yields CSVDLAGENYGYTF. Complete variable domain (other parts from reference TRBV29-1 and TRBJ1-2): SAVISQKPSRDICQRGTSLTIQCQVDSQVTMMFWYRQQPGQSLTLIATANQGSEATYESGFVIDKFPISRPNLTFSTLTVSNMSPEDSSIYLCSVDLAGENYGYTFGSGTRLTVV.

The chain carries TRBV2 and TRBJ1-1; D may be TRBD1 (5 bases). V was cut by 1 base and J by 6 bases, with 12 bases left in between. Germline loops: CDR1 SNHLY, CDR2 FYNNEI. The CDR3 covers 14 residues. CDR3 DNA: TGTGCCAGCAGTGAAGTGCAGGGAATCCCTGAAGCTTTCTTT. It translates to CASSEVQGIPEAFF.

The gene calls are TRBV11-2 and TRBJ2-2, with D perhaps TRBD1 (6 bases). CDR1 and CDR2 from the germline V gene are SGHAT and FQNNGV. The length of the CDR3 is 14 residues. The germline V and J ends were trimmed by 5 bases and 6 bases, with 13 bases remaining between them. DNA of the CDR3: TGTGCCAGCAGCCCGGGACATTCGGCCGGGGAGCTGTTTTTT. Translating it yields CASSPGHSAGELFF.

Here the CDR3 reads CASLRDGDGGYTF. The CDR3 DNA sequence: TGTGCCAGTCTACGGGACGGGGATGGTGGCTACACCTTC. The chain carries TRBV5-6 and TRBJ1-2, with D maybe TRBD1 (5 bases). This CDR3 has 13 amino acids. The V end lost 8 bases, the J end lost 7 bases, and 18 bases lay between the germline ends. The germline V gene encodes CDR1 SGHDT and CDR2 YYEEEE.

The chain employs TRBV27 and TRBJ2-7; unclear D gene. The CDR3 totals 13 residues. The V and J ends lost 2 bases and 2 bases respectively, with 7 bases between them. The germline V gene encodes CDR1 MNHEY and CDR2 SMNVEV (reference sequence). The CDR3 DNA is TGTGCCAGCAGTTTAGCGGCAACCTACGAGCAGTACTTC. As protein: CASSLAATYEQYF.

The chain has TRBV9 and TRBJ1-1; TRBD1 matches 9 bases. There are 15 residues in the CDR3. CDR1 is SGDLS and CDR2 is YYNGEE in the germline V gene. With 3 bases clipped from V and 10 bases from J, the junction kept 13 bases outside the gene matches. The CDR3 nucleotides are TGTGCCAGCAGCGCCGGAACAGGGGGCCTTCATTCAGCTTTCTTT. Translated: CASSAGTGGLHSAFF. The full variable domain, its missing parts supplied by reference TRBV9 and TRBJ1-1, is DSGVTQTPKHLITATGQRVTLRCSPRSGDLSVYWYQQSLDQGLQFLIQYYNGEERAKGNILERFSAQQFPDLHSELNLSSLELGDSALYFCASSAGTGGLHSAFFGQGTRLTVV.

The rearrangement uses TRBV11-2 and TRBJ2-7, with 7 nucleotides matching TRBD1. V lost 5 bases to trimming and J lost 1 base; unmatched junction nucleotides: 2. The CDR3 totals 13 residues. CDR1 and CDR2 (germline): SGHAT, FQNNGV. The CDR3 DNA is TGTGCCAGCAGCCTGGGACAGTCCTACGAGCAGTACTTC. Protein sequence: CASSLGQSYEQYF. Supplemented by reference TRBV11-2 and TRBJ2-7, the full variable domain reads EAGVAQSPRYKIIEKRQSVAFWCNPISGHATLYWYQQILGQGPKLLIQFQNNGVVDDSQLPKDRFSAERLKGVDSTLKIQPAKLEDSAVYLCASSLGQSYEQYFGPGTRLTVT.

The chain uses TRBV7-9 and TRBJ2-7, with D possibly called TRBD1 or TRBD2 (5 bases each). The CDR3 is 13 amino acids. In germline, CDR1 is SEHNR, CDR2 FQNEAQ (reference sequence). The V gene lost 2 bases and the J gene lost 6 bases, with 11 bases spanning the gap. The CDR3 loop is CASSLSSGTEQYF. Written as DNA, the CDR3 is TGTGCCAGCAGCTTAAGTTCTGGGACCGAGCAGTACTTC.

The V gene is TRBV6-1, the J gene TRBJ2-3, with 14 bases that match TRBD2. CDR3 length: 22 residues. Trimming at V came to 0 bases and at J to 5 bases, leaving 19 bases not matched to a gene. The germline V gene has CDR1 MNHNS and CDR2 SASEGT. CDR3 DNA sequence: TGTGCCAGCAGTGAAGCCCCTCACGGACTAGCGGGAGGAAGAGGCCGCGGAGATACGCAGTATTTT. Protein: CASSEAPHGLAGGRGRGDTQYF.